The entry below gives a single T cell receptor (beta chain) sequence along with its context. Its matching antigen is unknown. Controls came from buffy coats of healthy blood donors. The CDR3 totals 13 residues. CDR1 is KGHSH, CDR2 LQKENI, per germline. Trimming removed 8 bases from V and 6 bases from J, with 16 bases in between. The data stem from a study of STAT5B mutations in CD4+ large granular lymphocyte leukemia. The study's findings and limits: TRBV06-family usage was enriched in top patient clones (8/27) versus controls (2/35). No patients shared main leukemic clonotypes, though about 25% appeared at low frequency elsewhere.

The method was immunoSEQ multiplex PCR; TCRdb's version includes in-frame clones alone and lacks a portion of them. This table holds roughly 34,000 clones, 81% found once. This sequence was found in a human donor in good health. The sample was CD4+ T cells from blood buffy coats. The chain employs TRBV18 and TRBJ1-2, with D maybe TRBD1 (6 bases). The CDR3 spells CASLNNRVDGYTF. In DNA, the CDR3 is TGTGCCAGCCTAAACAACAGGGTTGATGGCTACACCTTC. Full variable domain (remainder filled in from reference TRBV18 and TRBJ1-2): NAGVMQNPRHLVRRRGQEARLRCSPMKGHSHVYWYRQLPEEGLKFMVYLQKENIIDESGMPKERFSAEFPKEGPSILRIQQVVRGDSAAYFCASLNNRVDGYTFGSGTRLTVV.